This T cell receptor beta chain was identified during a study of cytomegalovirus exposure and HLA in healthy donors. Amplification used 60 Vbeta primers and 13 Jbeta primers. Generated by immunoSEQ multiplex PCR, the TCRdb table keeps only in-frame clones and is missing some. The table lists about 230,000 clones, around 84% of them singletons. Germline V gene sequence: CDR1 SGHNT, CDR2 YENEEA. The CDR3 extends over 16 amino acids. Trimming removed 4 bases from V and 7 bases from J; junction bases left unmatched: 12. The sample was PBMCs. This clonotype was sampled from a girl aged 2-10 years in good health and CMV-seronegative. The J gene is TRBJ2-1, the V gene TRBV11-3; 8 bases match TRBD2. In nucleotides, the CDR3 is TGTGCCAGCAGCTCCGGGCTAGCGGGCCTTTGGAATGAGCAGTTCTTC. Amino acid sequence: CASSSGLAGLWNEQFF.